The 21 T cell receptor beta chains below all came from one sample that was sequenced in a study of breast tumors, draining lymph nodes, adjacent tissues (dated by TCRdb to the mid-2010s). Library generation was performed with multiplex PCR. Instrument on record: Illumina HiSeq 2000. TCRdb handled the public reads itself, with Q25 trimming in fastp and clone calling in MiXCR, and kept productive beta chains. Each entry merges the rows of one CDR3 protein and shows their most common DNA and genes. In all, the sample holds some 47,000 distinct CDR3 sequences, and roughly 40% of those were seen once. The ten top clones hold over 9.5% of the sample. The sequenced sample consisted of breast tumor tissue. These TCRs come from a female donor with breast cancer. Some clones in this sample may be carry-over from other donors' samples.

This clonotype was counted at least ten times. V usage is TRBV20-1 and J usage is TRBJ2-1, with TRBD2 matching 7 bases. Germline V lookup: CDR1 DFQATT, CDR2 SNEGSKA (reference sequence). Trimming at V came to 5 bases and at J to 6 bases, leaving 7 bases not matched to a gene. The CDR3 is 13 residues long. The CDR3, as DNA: TGCAGTGCTCGAGGACTAGTTGGCAATGAGCAGTTCTTC. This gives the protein CSARGLVGNEQFF.

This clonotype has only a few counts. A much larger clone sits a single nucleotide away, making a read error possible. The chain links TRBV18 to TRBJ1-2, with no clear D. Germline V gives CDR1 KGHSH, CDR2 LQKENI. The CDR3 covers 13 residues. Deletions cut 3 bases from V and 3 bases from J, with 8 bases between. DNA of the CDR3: TGTGCCAGCTCACCGGCAGTCTACTATGGCTACACCTTC. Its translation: CASSPAVYYGYTF.

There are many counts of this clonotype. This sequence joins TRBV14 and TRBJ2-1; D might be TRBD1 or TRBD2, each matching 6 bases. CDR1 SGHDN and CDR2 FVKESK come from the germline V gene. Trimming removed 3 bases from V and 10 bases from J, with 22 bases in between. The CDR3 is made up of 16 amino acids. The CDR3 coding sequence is TGTGCCAGCAGCCAGAGCACGTCAAGGGGGGCTCGCGAGCAGTTCTTC. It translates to CASSQSTSRGAREQFF.

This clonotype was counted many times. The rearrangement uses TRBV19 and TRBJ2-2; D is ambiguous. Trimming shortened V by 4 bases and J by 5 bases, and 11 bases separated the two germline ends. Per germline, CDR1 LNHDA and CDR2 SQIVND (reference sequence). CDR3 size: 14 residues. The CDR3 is CASSNPLGTGELFF. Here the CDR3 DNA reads TGTGCCAGTAGTAACCCTCTTGGGACCGGGGAGCTGTTTTTT.

CDR3: CASRVPGANVLTF. The CDR3 nucleotides read TGTGCCAGCAGGGTTCCAGGTGCCAACGTCCTGACTTTC. This chain joins TRBV6-5 and TRBJ2-6, with D unclear. Germline V gene lookup returns CDR1 MNHEY and CDR2 SVGAGI. The CDR3 consists of 13 residues. Trimming left V 6 bases short and J 7 bases short, with 10 bases between.

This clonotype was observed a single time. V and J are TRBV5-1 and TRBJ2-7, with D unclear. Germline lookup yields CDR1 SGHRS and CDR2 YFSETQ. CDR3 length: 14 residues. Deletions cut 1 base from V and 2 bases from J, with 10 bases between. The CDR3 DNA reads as TGCGCCAGCAGCTTGTCTCCCGGTACCTACGAGCAGTACTTC. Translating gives CASSLSPGTYEQYF. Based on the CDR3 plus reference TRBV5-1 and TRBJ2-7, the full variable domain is KAGVTQTPRYLIKTRGQQVTLSCSPISGHRSVSWYQQTPGQGLQFLFEYFSETQRNKGNFPGRFSGRQFSNSRSEMNVSTLELGDSALYLCASSLSPGTYEQYFGPGTRLTVT.

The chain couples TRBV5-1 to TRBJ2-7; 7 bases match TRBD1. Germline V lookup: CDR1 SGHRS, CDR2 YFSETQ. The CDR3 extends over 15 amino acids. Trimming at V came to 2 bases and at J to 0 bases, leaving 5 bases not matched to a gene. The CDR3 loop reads CASSLGTASSYEQYF. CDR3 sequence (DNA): TGCGCCAGCAGCTTAGGGACAGCGAGCTCCTACGAGCAGTACTTC.

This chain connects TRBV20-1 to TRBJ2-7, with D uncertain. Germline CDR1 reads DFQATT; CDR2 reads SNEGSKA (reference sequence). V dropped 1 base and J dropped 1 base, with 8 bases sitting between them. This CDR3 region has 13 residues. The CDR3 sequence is CSARGRQSYEQYF. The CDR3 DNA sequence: TGCAGTGCTAGAGGCAGGCAGTCCTACGAGCAGTACTTC.

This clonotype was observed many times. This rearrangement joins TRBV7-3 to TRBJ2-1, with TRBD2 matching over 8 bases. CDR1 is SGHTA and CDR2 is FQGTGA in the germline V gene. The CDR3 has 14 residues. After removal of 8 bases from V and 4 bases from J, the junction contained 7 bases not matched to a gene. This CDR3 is CASALGLGYNEQFF. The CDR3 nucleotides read TGTGCCAGCGCGTTGGGACTAGGGTACAATGAGCAGTTCTTC. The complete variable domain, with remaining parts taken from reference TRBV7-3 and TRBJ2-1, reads GAGVSQTPSNKVTEKGKYVELRCDPISGHTALYWYRQSLGQGPEFLIYFQGTGAADDSGLPNDRFFAVRPEGSVSTLKIQRTERGDSAVYLCASALGLGYNEQFFGPGTRLTVL.

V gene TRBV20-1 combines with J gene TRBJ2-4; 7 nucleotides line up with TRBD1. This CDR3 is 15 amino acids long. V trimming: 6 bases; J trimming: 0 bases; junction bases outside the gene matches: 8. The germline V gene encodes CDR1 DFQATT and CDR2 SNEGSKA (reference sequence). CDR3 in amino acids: CSASPGQKAKNIQYF. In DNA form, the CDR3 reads TGCAGTGCATCCCCGGGACAGAAAGCCAAAAACATTCAGTACTTC.

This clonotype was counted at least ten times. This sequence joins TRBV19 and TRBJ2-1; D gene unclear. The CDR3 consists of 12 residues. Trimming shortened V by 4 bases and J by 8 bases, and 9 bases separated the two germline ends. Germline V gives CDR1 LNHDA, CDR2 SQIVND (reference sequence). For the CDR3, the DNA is TGTGCCAGTAGTAAACTTGCGGATGAGCAGTTCTTC. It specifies CASSKLADEQFF.

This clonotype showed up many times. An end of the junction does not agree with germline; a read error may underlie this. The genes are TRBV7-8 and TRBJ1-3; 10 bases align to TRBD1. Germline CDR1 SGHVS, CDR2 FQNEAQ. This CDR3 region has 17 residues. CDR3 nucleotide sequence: TGTGCCAGCAGCTTAGATTGGACAGGGGGTGTTGGAAACCCCATATATTTT. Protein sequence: CASSLDWTGGVGNPIYF.

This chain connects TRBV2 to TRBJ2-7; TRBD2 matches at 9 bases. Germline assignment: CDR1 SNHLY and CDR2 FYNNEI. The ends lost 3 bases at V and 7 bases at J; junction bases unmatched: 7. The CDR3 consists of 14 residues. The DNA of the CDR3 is TGTGCCAGCAGTGAGGGGACTAGCAGGCAGGAGCAGTACTTC. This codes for CASSEGTSRQEQYF.

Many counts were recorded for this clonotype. The CDR3 sequence is CASSGTSSTSSYEQYF. CDR3 sequence (DNA): TGTGCCAGTAGCGGGACTTCCTCAACGAGCTCCTACGAGCAGTACTTC. This chain joins TRBV19 and TRBJ2-7; the D gene is possibly TRBD2 (6 bases). Germline CDR1 reads LNHDA; CDR2 reads SQIVND (reference sequence). This CDR3 is built from 16 residues. V was cut by 6 bases and J by 0 bases, with 18 bases left in between.

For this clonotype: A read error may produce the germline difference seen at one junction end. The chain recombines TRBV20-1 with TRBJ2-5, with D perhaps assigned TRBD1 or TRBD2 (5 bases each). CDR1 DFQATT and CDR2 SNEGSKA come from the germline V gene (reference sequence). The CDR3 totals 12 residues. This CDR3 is CSARGPLGTRYF. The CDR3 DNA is TGCAGTGCCAGAGGGCCGTTGGGGACCCGGTACTTC.

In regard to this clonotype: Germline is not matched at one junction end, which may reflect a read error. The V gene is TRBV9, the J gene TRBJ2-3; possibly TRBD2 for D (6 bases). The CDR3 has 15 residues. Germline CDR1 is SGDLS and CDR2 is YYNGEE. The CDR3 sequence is CASSGGVQSKDSQYF. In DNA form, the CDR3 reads TGTGCCAGCAGCGGGGGGGTTCAGAGCAAAGATTCGCAGTATTTT.

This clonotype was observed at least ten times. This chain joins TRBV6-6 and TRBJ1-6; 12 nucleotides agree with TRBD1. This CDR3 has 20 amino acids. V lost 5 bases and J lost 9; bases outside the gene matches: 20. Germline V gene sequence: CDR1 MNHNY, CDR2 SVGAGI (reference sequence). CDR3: CASSPNLLQSGTGGSSPLHF. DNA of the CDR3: TGTGCCAGCAGTCCCAATCTCCTCCAGTCCGGGACAGGGGGCAGTTCACCCCTCCACTTT.

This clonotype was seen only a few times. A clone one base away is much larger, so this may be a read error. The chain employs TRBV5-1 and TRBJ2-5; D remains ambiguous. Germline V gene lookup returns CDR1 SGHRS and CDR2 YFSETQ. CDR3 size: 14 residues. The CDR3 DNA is TGCGCCAGCAGCTTGGAACCAGCCCAAGACACCCAGTACTTC. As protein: CASSLEPAQDTQYF.

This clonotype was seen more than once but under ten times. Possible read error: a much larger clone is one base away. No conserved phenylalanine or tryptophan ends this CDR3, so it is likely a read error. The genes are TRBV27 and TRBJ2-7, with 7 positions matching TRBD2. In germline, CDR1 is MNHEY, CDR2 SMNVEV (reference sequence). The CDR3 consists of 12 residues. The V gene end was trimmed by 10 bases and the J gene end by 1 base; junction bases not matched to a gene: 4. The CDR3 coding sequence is TGTGCCACTGGGGAGGGGTCCTACGAGCAGTACTCC. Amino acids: CATGEGSYEQYS.

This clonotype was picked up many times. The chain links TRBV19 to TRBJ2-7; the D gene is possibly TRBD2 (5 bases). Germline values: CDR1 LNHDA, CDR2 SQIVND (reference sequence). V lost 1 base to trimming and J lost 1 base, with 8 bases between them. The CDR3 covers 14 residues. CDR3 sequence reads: CASSIGTGSYEQYF. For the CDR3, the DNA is TGTGCCAGTAGTATAGGGACGGGGTCCTACGAGCAGTACTTC.

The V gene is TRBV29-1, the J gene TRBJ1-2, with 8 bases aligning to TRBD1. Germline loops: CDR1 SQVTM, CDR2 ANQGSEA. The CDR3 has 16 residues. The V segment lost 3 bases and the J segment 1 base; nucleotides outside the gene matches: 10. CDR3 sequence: CSVDVRGQAINYGYTF. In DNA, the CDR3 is TGCAGCGTTGACGTCAGGGGACAGGCAATTAACTATGGCTACACCTTC.